A selection of T cell receptor beta chains follows, all from one sample in a study of cytomegalovirus exposure and HLA in healthy donors. Only in-frame clones appear in the TCRdb table, and some are missing; sequencing was by immunoSEQ multiplex PCR. Here the sample spans 100,000 to 150,000 clones, 82% being singletons. The sequencing input was PBMCs. Every receptor here comes from a boy aged 2 to 10 in good health and CMV-seronegative. Each CDR3 is given with its conserved first and last residue. A D gene is named only where the DNA matches it firmly. The size field is filled for only some rows; it gives once, few, many or a size class.

V,size,D,J,CDR3,DNA
TRBV5-6,.,.,TRBJ2-2,CASSLALGELFF,TGTGCCAGCAGCTTGGCCTTAGGGGAGCTGTTTTTT
TRBV29-1,.,TRBD1,TRBJ2-2,CSVEDEGQGGPGELFF,TGCAGCGTTGAAGACGAGGGACAGGGGGGACCCGGGGAGCTGTTTTTT
TRBV4-3,.,TRBD1,TRBJ1-2,CASSRKRDRGIDTF,TGCGCCAGCAGCCGAAAACGGGACAGGGGGATCGACACCTTC
TRBV9,.,.,TRBJ2-1,CASSVAGSSSEQFF,TGTGCCAGCAGCGTAGCGGGAAGTAGTAGTGAGCAGTTCTTC
TRBV7-6,.,TRBD1,TRBJ2-2,CASTQAARGPGGELFF,TGTGCCAGCACCCAGGCGGCCAGGGGGCCTGGCGGGGAGCTGTTTTTT
TRBV30,.,.,TRBJ2-5,CAWSQAGETQYF,TGTGCCTGGAGTCAGGCGGGAGAGACCCAGTACTTC
TRBV27,.,.,TRBJ1-5,CASSRSNQPQHF,TGTGCCAGCTCCCGGAGCAATCAGCCCCAGCATTTT
TRBV27,.,.,TRBJ2-5,CASSFGLAQETQYF,TGTGCCAGCAGTTTCGGTCTAGCTCAAGAGACCCAGTACTTC
TRBV11-3,.,TRBD2,TRBJ2-7,CASSSAGRPYEQYF,TGTGCCAGCAGCTCAGCGGGACGTCCCTACGAGCAGTACTTC
TRBV5-4,.,.,TRBJ2-1,CASSLMLDFYNEQFF,TGTGCCAGCAGCTTGATGTTGGACTTCTACAATGAGCAGTTCTTC
TRBV7-2,.,TRBD2,TRBJ2-2,CASSSSGRDTGELFF,TGTGCCAGCAGCTCTAGCGGGAGGGACACCGGGGAGCTGTTTTTT
TRBV5-1,.,.,TRBJ1-1,CASSPGGVKAEAFF,TGCGCCAGCAGCCCCGGGGGAGTGAAGGCTGAAGCTTTCTTT
TRBV2,.,TRBD2,TRBJ2-3,CASSPGLESDTQYF,TGTGCCAGCAGTCCCGGACTAGAGTCAGATACGCAGTATTTT
TRBV29-1,.,TRBD1,TRBJ1-1,CSVMSQGEAFF,TGCAGCGTGATGTCTCAGGGGGAGGCTTTCTTT
TRBV7-9,.,.,TRBJ2-4,CASSEYIQYF,TGTGCCAGCAGCGAGTACATTCAGTACTTC
TRBV6-4,few,.,TRBJ2-2,CASSDSEANTGELFF,TGTGCCAGCAGTGACTCAGAGGCGAACACCGGGGAGCTGTTTTTT
TRBV27,.,.,TRBJ2-1,CASSLSGDSVYNEQFF,TGTGCCAGCAGTTTATCAGGGGACTCGGTGTACAATGAGCAGTTCTTC
TRBV4-2,.,TRBD1,TRBJ1-2,CASSQEKGALVYGYTF,TGTGCCAGCAGCCAAGAGAAGGGGGCGCTTGTCTATGGCTACACCTTC
TRBV7-2,.,.,TRBJ1-5,CASSFPGEGPQHF,TGTGCCAGCAGCTTCCCAGGCGAGGGGCCCCAGCATTTT
TRBV28,.,.,TRBJ2-5,CASSLFSVEETQYF,TGTGCCAGCAGTTTATTTTCAGTCGAAGAGACCCAGTACTTC
TRBV6-5,.,.,TRBJ1-5,CASSYSIRSNQPQHF,TGTGCCAGCAGTTACTCGATTAGAAGCAATCAGCCCCAGCATTTT
TRBV27,.,TRBD2,TRBJ2-5,CASSLLAGPQETQYF,TGTGCCAGCAGTTTACTAGCGGGACCCCAAGAGACCCAGTACTTC
TRBV6-5,few,.,TRBJ2-7,CASSPQGNYEQYF,TGTGCCAGCAGCCCACAGGGTAACTACGAGCAGTACTTC
TRBV19,.,.,TRBJ1-5,CASSTRGRGQSSNQPQHF,TGTGCCAGTAGCACCCGCGGAAGGGGCCAGTCAAGCAATCAGCCCCAGCATTTT
TRBV12-5,.,.,TRBJ2-1,CASGLGSTLNEQFF,TGTGCTAGTGGTTTGGGGTCGACTCTAAATGAGCAGTTCTTC
TRBV7-8,.,TRBD1,TRBJ1-5,CASSLAVWTGDQPQHF,TGTGCCAGCAGCTTAGCGGTTTGGACAGGGGATCAGCCCCAGCATTTT
TRBV6-1,.,TRBD1,TRBJ1-2,CASSVEQGVIGYGYTF,TGTGCCAGCAGTGTGGAACAGGGGGTGATCGGCTATGGCTACACCTTC
TRBV2,once,.,TRBJ2-5,CASREGAGETQYF,TGTGCCAGCAGGGAGGGGGCTGGGGAGACCCAGTACTTC